The next 21 T cell receptor beta chains were all read from a single sample in a study of blood T cell repertoires in COVID-19. The data were produced by immunoSEQ multiplex PCR, yet TCRdb's version contains in-frame clones alone and is incomplete. Found here are 190,000 or so clones, around 80% of them singletons; the top ten hold around 2.8%. The sample consisted of peripheral blood. Receptors were obtained from a woman of 80 years or more with active or convalescent COVID-19.

In this sample, this clone turned up once. This rearrangement joins TRBV28 to TRBJ2-7; no clear D. The CDR3 consists of 14 residues. V lost 4 bases to trimming and J lost 2 bases, with 12 bases between them. Germline loops: CDR1 MDHEN, CDR2 SYDVKM. CDR3 in amino acids: CASSYRGGTYEQYF. The CDR3 nucleotides are TGTGCCAGCAGTTATCGCGGCGGTACCTACGAGCAGTACTTC.

The chain has TRBV7-2 and TRBJ1-4, with a possible D match to TRBD1 (5 bases). Germline V lookup: CDR1 SGHTA, CDR2 FQGNSA. V was cut by 3 bases and J by 6 bases, with 11 bases left in between. The CDR3 is 14 residues long. DNA for the CDR3: TGTGCCAGCAGCTTGGGGGGGACGGATGAAAAACTGTTTTTT. Translated: CASSLGGTDEKLFF.

V is TRBV27 and J is TRBJ2-7, with a possible D match to TRBD1 (6 bases). Looked up from germline, CDR1 is MNHEY and CDR2 is SMNVEV (reference sequence). V was shortened by 2 bases and J by 2 bases, with 13 bases between the two germline ends. The length of the CDR3 is 15 residues. CDR3 protein: CASSLRPGVPYEQYF. The CDR3 nucleotides read TGTGCCAGCAGTTTACGCCCAGGGGTCCCCTACGAGCAGTACTTC.

The CDR3 DNA reads as TGTGCCATCAGTGAGAGTTTACAGAACAATGAGCAGTTCTTC. Residues: CAISESLQNNEQFF. This chain joins TRBV10-3 and TRBJ2-1; D gene ambiguous. Germline CDR1 ENHRY, CDR2 SYGVKD. The CDR3 sequence is 14 residues long. The V gene lost 2 bases and the J gene lost 5 bases, with 10 bases spanning the gap.

The V call is TRBV5-1, the J call TRBJ1-3; TRBD1 might be the D (6 bases). V shed 0 bases and J shed 1 base, with 8 bases lying between them. This CDR3 has 15 residues. From germline, CDR1 is SGHRS and CDR2 YFSETQ. CDR3 nucleotide sequence: TGCGCCAGCAGCTTGGAGCAGGGGTCTGGAAACACCATATATTTT. Translation: CASSLEQGSGNTIYF.

This chain connects TRBV19 to TRBJ1-5, with D perhaps TRBD1 (5 bases). Germline CDR1 reads LNHDA; CDR2 reads SQIVND (reference sequence). This CDR3 contains 16 residues. Trimming took 3 bases from V and 1 from J, leaving 13 bases between them. Here the CDR3 reads CASSILGARSNQPQHF. CDR3 nucleotide sequence: TGTGCCAGTAGTATCTTAGGGGCGAGGAGCAATCAGCCCCAGCATTTT.

This chain joins TRBV3-1 (or the pseudogene TRBV3-2) and TRBJ1-1; D is possibly TRBD1 (5 bases). Looked up from germline, CDR1 is LGHDT and CDR2 is YNNKEL (reference sequence). The CDR3 contains 13 residues. V dropped 2 bases and J dropped 6 bases, with 10 bases sitting between them. The CDR3 coding sequence is TGTGCCAGCAGCCAACGGGGGGGGGCTGAAGCTTTCTTT. Translation gives CASSQRGGAEAFF.

The chain couples TRBV4-3 to TRBJ2-2; 12 positions match TRBD2. The J segment lost 6 bases and the V segment lost 4 bases, leaving 6 bases of the junction unmatched. This CDR3 is 16 amino acids long. Germline CDR1 and CDR2: LGHNA and YSLEER. The CDR3 nucleotides read TGCGCCAGCAGCCTTGGACTAGCGGGGTCATCCGGGGAGCTGTTTTTT. Translation: CASSLGLAGSSGELFF.

The rearrangement uses TRBV5-1 and TRBJ1-2, with D perhaps matching TRBD1 (6 bases). There are 15 residues in the CDR3. Per germline, CDR1 SGHRS and CDR2 YFSETQ. Trimming stripped 4 bases from V and 2 bases from J, with 15 bases between. CDR3 sequence reads: CASSQDRLTNYGYTF. For the CDR3, the DNA is TGCGCCAGCAGCCAGGACAGATTGACGAACTATGGCTACACCTTC.

Only a few counts were recorded for this clone. The chain has TRBV3-1 (or the pseudogene TRBV3-2) and TRBJ1-3; no definite D call. This CDR3 has 14 residues. V lost 0 bases to trimming and J lost 7 bases, with 10 bases between them. Per germline, CDR1 LGHDT and CDR2 YNNKEL (reference sequence). The CDR3 DNA reads as TGTGCCAGCAGCCAAGACGAATCGAGGAACACCATATATTTT. Translated: CASSQDESRNTIYF.

The chain combines TRBV6-5 with TRBJ1-1; 10 positions agree with TRBD1. The V segment lost 4 bases and the J segment 5 bases; nucleotides outside the gene matches: 10. Germline CDR1 is MNHEY and CDR2 is SVGAGI. The CDR3 spans 16 residues. This chain's CDR3 is CASSSRQGAVYTEAFF. In DNA, the CDR3 is TGTGCCAGCAGTTCCCGACAGGGGGCGGTGTATACTGAAGCTTTCTTT.

The V gene is TRBV9, the J gene TRBJ2-1; 9 nucleotides agree with TRBD1. Germline V lookup: CDR1 SGDLS, CDR2 YYNGEE. After removal of 4 bases from V and 5 bases from J, the junction contained 10 bases not matched to a gene. The CDR3 length is 16 residues. The CDR3 sequence is CASSITGGGSNNEQFF. The DNA of the CDR3 is TGTGCCAGCAGCATTACAGGGGGCGGTTCGAACAATGAGCAGTTCTTC.

This clone was counted a single time. The rearrangement links TRBV5-1 to TRBJ1-1; maybe TRBD1 (5 bases). Deletions cut 0 bases from V and 1 base from J, with 10 bases between. The CDR3 runs 15 residues. Per germline, CDR1 SGHRS and CDR2 YFSETQ. CDR3 residues: CASSLVLGPNTEAFF. The DNA of the CDR3 is TGCGCCAGCAGCTTGGTTTTGGGGCCGAACACTGAAGCTTTCTTT.

V usage is TRBV19 and J usage is TRBJ2-2; 7 bases align to TRBD1. The germline gives CDR1 LNHDA, CDR2 SQIVND (reference sequence). This CDR3 is built from 17 residues. The V and J ends lost 3 bases and 4 bases, in that order; junction bases with no gene match: 11. The CDR3 region is CASSIRDSRKGTGELFF. DNA for the CDR3: TGTGCCAGTAGTATCAGGGACAGTAGAAAGGGCACCGGGGAGCTGTTTTTT.

In DNA, the CDR3 is TGTGCCAGCACACTACAGGCGACGGTTAACACTGAAGCTTTCTTT. Encoded protein: CASTLQATVNTEAFF. The J gene is TRBJ1-1, the V gene TRBV9; tentatively, D is TRBD1 (5 bases). Germline-derived CDR1 and CDR2 are SGDLS and YYNGEE. The CDR3 sequence is 15 residues long. Trimming cost V 6 bases and J 2 bases, with 17 bases left between them.

V and J are TRBV6-6 and TRBJ2-7; 10 nucleotides match TRBD1. The CDR3 spans 14 residues. CDR1 is MNHNY, CDR2 SVGAGI, per germline (reference sequence). J gave up 12 bases and V 6 bases, and 14 bases lay outside the gene matches. As DNA, the CDR3 is TGTGCCAGCAGCCTGACAGGGGGCGCCCTGGGTCGGTACTTC. Its translation: CASSLTGGALGRYF.

Only a few counts were recorded for this clone. The chain combines TRBV11-2 with TRBJ2-5; D may be TRBD2 (5 bases). Looked up from germline, CDR1 is SGHAT and CDR2 is FQNNGV. This CDR3 is built from 13 residues. Trimming pared 3 bases from V and 5 bases from J, leaving 10 bases between. In DNA form, the CDR3 reads TGTGCCAGCAGCTTCGGGGTTTGGGAGACCCAGTACTTC. Amino acids: CASSFGVWETQYF.

The V call is TRBV7-2, the J call TRBJ2-1, with 8 bases fitting TRBD2. V shed 5 bases, J shed 8 bases, and the junction held 11 bases outside the gene matches. Germline lookup yields CDR1 SGHTA and CDR2 FQGNSA. CDR3 size: 15 residues. The CDR3 sequence is CASSPGGGPWDEQFF. CDR3 coding DNA: TGTGCCAGCAGCCCCGGGGGGGGGCCGTGGGATGAGCAGTTCTTC.

The chain employs TRBV11-2 and TRBJ2-1; 9 nucleotides align to TRBD2. The CDR3 has 19 amino acids. Germline V gives CDR1 SGHAT, CDR2 FQNNGV. With 1 base clipped from V and 3 bases from J, the junction kept 13 bases outside the gene matches. The CDR3: CASSLGRAGSGGFYNEQFF. The CDR3 bases are TGTGCCAGCAGCTTAGGTAGGGCCGGAAGCGGGGGGTTCTACAATGAGCAGTTCTTC.

The chain employs TRBV29-1 and TRBJ1-1; tentative D call: TRBD1 (5 bases). This CDR3 spans 14 amino acids. The germline V and J ends were trimmed by 4 bases and 0 bases, with 12 bases remaining between them. CDR1 is SQVTM, CDR2 ANQGSEA, per germline. In DNA form, the CDR3 reads TGCAGCGTTGGGAACAGGCCGATGAACACTGAAGCTTTCTTT. Amino acid sequence: CSVGNRPMNTEAFF.

The chain links TRBV6-1 to TRBJ1-6; 7 bases align to TRBD1. The J segment lost 17 bases and the V segment lost 0 bases, leaving 10 bases of the junction unmatched. CDR1 is MNHNS, CDR2 SASEGT, per germline. CDR3 length equals 14 residues. CDR3 protein: CASSEAGTAFGVHF. CDR3 in DNA: TGTGCCAGCAGTGAAGCGGGGACAGCCTTCGGGGTCCACTTT.